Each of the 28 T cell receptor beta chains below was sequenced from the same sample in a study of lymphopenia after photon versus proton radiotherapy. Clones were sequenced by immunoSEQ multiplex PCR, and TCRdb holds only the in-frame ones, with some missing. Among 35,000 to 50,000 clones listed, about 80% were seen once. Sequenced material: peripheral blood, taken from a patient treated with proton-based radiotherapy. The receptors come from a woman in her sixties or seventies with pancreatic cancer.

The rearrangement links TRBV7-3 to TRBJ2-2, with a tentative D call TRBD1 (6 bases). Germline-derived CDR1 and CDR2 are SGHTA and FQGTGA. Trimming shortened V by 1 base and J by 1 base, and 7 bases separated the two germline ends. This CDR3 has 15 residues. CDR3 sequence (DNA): TGTGCCAGCAGCTTAAGGGGACAGAACACCGGGGAGCTGTTTTTT. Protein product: CASSLRGQNTGELFF.

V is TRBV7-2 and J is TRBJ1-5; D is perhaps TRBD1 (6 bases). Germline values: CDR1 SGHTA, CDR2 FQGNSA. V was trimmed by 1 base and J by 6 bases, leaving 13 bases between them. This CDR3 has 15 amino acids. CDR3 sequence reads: CASSLEHRGRQPQHF. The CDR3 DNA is TGTGCCAGCAGCTTAGAACACCGGGGGCGTCAGCCCCAGCATTTT.

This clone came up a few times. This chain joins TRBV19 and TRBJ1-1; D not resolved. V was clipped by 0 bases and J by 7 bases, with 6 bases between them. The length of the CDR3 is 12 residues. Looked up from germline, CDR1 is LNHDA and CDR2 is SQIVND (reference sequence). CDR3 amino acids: CASSIDPSEAFF. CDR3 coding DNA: TGTGCCAGTAGTATAGATCCCAGTGAAGCTTTCTTT. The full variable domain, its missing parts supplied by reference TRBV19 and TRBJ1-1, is DGGITQSPKYLFRKEGQNVTLSCEQNLNHDAMYWYRQDPGQGLRLIYYSQIVNDFQKGDIAEGYSVSREKKESFPLTVTSAQKNPTAFYLCASSIDPSEAFFGQGTRLTVV.

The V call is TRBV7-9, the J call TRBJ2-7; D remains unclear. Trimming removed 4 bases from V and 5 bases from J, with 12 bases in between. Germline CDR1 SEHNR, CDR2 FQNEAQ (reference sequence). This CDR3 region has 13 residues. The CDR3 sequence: CASSSGRFHEQYF. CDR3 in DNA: TGTGCCAGCAGCTCAGGTCGGTTCCACGAGCAGTACTTC.

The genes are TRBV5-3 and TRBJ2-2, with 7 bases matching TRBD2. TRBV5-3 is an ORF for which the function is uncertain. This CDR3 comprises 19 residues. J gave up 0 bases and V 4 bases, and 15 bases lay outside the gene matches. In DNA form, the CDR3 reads TGTGCCAGAAGCAAGGACAAAGTGATACGGGAGGCGAACACCGGGGAGCTGTTTTTT. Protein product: CARSKDKVIREANTGELFF.

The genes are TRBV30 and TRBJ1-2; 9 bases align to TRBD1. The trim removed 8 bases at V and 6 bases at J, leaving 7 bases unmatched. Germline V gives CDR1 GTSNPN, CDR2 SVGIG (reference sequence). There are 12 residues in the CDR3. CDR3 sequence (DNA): TGTGCCGGGGGACAGGGATCTGATGGCTACACCTTC. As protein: CAGGQGSDGYTF. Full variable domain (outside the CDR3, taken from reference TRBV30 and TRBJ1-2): SQTIHQWPATLVQPVGSPLSLECTVEGTSNPNLYWYRQAAGRGLQLLFYSVGIGQISSEVPQNLSASRPQDRQFILSSKKLLLSDSGFYLCAGGQGSDGYTFGSGTRLTVV.

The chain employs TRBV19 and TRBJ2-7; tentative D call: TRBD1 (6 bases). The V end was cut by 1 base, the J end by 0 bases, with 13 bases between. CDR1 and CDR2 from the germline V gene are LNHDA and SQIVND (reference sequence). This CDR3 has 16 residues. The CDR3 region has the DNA TGTGCCAGTAGTATAGCAGGGCGACAGGTCTCCTACGAGCAGTACTTC. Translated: CASSIAGRQVSYEQYF.

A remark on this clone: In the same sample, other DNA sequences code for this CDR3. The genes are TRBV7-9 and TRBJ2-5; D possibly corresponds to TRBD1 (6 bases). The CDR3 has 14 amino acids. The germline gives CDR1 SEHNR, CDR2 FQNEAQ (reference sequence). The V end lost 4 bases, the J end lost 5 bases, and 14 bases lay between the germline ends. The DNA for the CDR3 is TGTGCCAGCAGCTCGACAGGAGGTTCGGAGACCCAGTACTTC. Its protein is CASSSTGGSETQYF.

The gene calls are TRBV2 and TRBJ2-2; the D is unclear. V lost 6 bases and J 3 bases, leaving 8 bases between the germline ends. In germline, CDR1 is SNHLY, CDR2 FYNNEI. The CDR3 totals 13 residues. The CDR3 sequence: CASRALDTGELFF. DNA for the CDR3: TGTGCCAGCAGGGCTCTGGACACCGGGGAGCTGTTTTTT.

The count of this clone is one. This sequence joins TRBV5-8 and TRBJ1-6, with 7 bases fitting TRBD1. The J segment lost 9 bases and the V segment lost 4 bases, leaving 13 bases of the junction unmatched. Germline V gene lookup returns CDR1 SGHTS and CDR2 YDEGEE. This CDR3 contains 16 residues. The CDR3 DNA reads TGTGCCAGCAGCCGAGATTGGGACAGTAGGGGTTCACCCCTCCACTTT. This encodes CASSRDWDSRGSPLHF.

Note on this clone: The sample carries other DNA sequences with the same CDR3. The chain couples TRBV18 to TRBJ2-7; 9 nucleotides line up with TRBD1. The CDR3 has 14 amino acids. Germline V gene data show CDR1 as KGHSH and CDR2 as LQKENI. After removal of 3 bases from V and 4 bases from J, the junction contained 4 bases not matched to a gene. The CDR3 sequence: CASSPRQGVYEQYF. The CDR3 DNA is TGTGCCAGCTCACCCAGACAGGGGGTATACGAGCAGTACTTC.

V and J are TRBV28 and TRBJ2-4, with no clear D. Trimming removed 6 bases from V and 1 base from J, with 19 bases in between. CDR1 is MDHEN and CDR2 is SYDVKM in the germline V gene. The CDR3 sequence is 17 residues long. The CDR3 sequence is CASSQPGRTYAKNIQYF. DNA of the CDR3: TGTGCCAGCAGCCAACCTGGACGGACCTACGCCAAAAACATTCAGTACTTC.

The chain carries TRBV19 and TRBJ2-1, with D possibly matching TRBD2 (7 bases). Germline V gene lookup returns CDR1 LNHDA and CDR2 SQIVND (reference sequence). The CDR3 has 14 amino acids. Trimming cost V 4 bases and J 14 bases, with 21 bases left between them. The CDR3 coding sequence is TGTGCCAGTAGTAATCCGGGGGGCCACCGTCACAAGTTCTTC. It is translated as CASSNPGGHRHKFF.

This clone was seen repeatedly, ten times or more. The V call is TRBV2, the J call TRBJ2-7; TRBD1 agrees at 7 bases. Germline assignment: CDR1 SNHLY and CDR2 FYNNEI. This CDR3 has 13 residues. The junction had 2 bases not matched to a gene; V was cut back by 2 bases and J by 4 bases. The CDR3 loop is CASSETQGYEQYF. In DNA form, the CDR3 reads TGTGCCAGCAGTGAAACACAGGGGTACGAGCAGTACTTC.

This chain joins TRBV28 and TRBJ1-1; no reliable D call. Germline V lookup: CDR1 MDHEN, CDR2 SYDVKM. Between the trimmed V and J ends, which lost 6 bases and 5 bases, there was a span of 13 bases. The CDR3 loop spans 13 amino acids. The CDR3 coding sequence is TGTGCCAGCAGGCCTAGGGTGACTACTGAAGCTTTCTTT. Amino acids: CASRPRVTTEAFF.

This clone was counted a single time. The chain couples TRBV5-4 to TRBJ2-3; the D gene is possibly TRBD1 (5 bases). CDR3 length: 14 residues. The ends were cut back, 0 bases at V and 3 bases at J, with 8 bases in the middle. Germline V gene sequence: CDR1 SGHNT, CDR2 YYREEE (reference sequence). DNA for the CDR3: TGTGCCAGCAGCTTGGCTGCAGGGACAGATACGCAGTATTTT. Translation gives CASSLAAGTDTQYF.

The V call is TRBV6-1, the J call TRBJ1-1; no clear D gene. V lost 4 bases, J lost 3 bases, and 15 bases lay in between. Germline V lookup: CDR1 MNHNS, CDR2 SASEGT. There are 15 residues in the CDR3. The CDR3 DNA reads TGTGCCAGCAGTGGCGGCCTAACCCCTTACACTGAAGCTTTCTTT. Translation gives CASSGGLTPYTEAFF.

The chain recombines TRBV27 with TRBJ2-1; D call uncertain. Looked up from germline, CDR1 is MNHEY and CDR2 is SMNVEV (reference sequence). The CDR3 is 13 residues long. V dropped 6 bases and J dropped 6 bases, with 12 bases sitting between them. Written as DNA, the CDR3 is TGTGCCAGCAGGGCCGGAACTACCAATGAGCAGTTCTTC. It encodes CASRAGTTNEQFF.

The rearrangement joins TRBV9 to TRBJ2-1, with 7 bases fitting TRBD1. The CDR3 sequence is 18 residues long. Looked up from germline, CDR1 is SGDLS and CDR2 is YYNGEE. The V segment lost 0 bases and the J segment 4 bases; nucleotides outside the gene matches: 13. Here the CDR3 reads CASSVAPRQGAPYNEQFF. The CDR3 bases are TGTGCCAGCAGCGTAGCCCCAAGACAGGGCGCGCCTTACAATGAGCAGTTCTTC.

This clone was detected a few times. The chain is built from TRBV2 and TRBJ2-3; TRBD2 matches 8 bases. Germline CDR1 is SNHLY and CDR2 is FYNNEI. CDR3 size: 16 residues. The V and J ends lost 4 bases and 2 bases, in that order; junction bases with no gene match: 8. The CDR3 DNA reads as TGTGCCAGCAGTGTAAACGCGGGAGGAACCACAGATACGCAGTATTTT. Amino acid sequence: CASSVNAGGTTDTQYF.

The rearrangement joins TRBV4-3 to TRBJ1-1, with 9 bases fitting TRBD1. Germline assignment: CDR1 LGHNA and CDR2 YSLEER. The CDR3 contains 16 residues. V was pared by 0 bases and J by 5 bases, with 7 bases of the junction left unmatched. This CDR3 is CASSQDPTGGRTEAFF. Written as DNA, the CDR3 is TGCGCCAGCAGCCAAGACCCGACAGGGGGGAGGACTGAAGCTTTCTTT.

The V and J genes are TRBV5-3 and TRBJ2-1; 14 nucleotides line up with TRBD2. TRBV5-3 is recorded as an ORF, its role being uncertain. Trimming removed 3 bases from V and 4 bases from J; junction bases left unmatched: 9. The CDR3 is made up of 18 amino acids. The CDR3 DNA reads TGTGCCAGAAGCTGGCTGGGACTAGCGGGAGCGCTATACAATGAGCAGTTCTTC. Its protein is CARSWLGLAGALYNEQFF.

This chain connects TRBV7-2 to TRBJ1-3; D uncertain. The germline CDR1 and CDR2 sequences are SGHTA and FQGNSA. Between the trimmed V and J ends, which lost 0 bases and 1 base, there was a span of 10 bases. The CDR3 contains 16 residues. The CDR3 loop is CASSLAAVRSGNTIYF. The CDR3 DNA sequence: TGTGCCAGCAGCTTAGCTGCGGTAAGGTCTGGAAACACCATATATTTT.

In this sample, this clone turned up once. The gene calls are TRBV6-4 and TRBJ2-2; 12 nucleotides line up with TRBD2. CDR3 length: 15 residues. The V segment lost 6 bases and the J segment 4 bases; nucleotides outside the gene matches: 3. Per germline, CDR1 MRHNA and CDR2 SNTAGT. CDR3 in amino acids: CASSETSGGTGELFF. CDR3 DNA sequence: TGTGCCAGCAGCGAGACTAGCGGGGGCACCGGGGAGCTGTTTTTT.

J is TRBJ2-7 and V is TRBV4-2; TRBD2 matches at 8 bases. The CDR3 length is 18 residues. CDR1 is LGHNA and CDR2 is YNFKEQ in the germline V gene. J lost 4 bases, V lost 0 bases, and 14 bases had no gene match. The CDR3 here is CASSQDFRGAGVGYEQYF. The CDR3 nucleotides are TGTGCCAGCAGCCAAGATTTTAGGGGAGCGGGAGTAGGTTACGAGCAGTACTTC.

CDR3 residues: CASSIANRGTGANVLTF. CDR3 sequence (DNA): TGTGCCAGTAGTATAGCAAACAGGGGAACTGGGGCCAACGTCCTGACTTTC. The chain carries TRBV19 and TRBJ2-6, with TRBD1 identical over 7 bases. Germline values: CDR1 LNHDA, CDR2 SQIVND (reference sequence). The V segment lost 1 base and the J segment 2 bases; nucleotides outside the gene matches: 5. This CDR3 region has 17 residues.

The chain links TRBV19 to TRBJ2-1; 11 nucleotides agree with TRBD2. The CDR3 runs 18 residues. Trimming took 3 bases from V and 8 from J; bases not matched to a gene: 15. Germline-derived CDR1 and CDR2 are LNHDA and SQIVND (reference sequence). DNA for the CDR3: TGTGCCAGTAGTATTCTAGGGCTAGCGGGAGGATTTATGGATGAGCAGTTCTTC. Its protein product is CASSILGLAGGFMDEQFF.

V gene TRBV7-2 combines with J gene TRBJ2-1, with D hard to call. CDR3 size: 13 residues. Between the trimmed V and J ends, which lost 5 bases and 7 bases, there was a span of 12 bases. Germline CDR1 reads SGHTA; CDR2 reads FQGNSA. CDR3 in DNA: TGTGCCAGCAGCCTGTCGAGTATGAATGAGCAGTTCTTC. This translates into CASSLSSMNEQFF.